This passage covers 20 T cell receptor beta chains from one sample sequenced in a study of T-cell reconstitution after alpha-beta-depleted transplantation in children. The TCRbeta library was prepared with unique molecular identifiers. MiXCR, applied by TCRdb to the PCR reads, yields one record per CDR3 protein. Of about 200,000 distinct CDR3 sequences in the sample, 5.5% to 7% were seen once. Sequenced material: PBMCs, taken before TCRalphabeta/CD19-depleted stem cell transplant. All receptors come from a boy between 2 and 10 years old with acute lymphoblastic leukemia, due to receive a stem cell transplant.

This clonotype was found many times. The rearrangement links TRBV15 to TRBJ2-7; maybe TRBD2 (6 bases). The V end lost 5 bases, the J end lost 6 bases, and 17 bases lay between the germline ends. The CDR3 contains 14 residues. Germline CDR1 LNHNV, CDR2 YYDKDF (reference sequence). The CDR3 protein is CATSDQLLATEQYF. CDR3 bases: TGTGCCACCAGCGACCAACTTCTAGCGACCGAGCAGTACTTC.

This clonotype was detected many times. This chain joins TRBV10-2 and TRBJ1-5, with D perhaps TRBD1 (5 bases). Germline V gene lookup returns CDR1 WSHSY and CDR2 SAAADI. Trimming took 0 bases from V and 7 from J, leaving 10 bases between them. The CDR3 is made up of 14 amino acids. As DNA, the CDR3 is TGCGCCAGCAGTGAGTCGGGGGGATCGCAGCCCCAGCATTTT. Translation gives CASSESGGSQPQHF.

This clonotype was observed many times. The V call is TRBV28, the J call TRBJ2-2; no clear D gene. Trimming left V 4 bases short and J 7 bases short, with 7 bases between. Germline V gene data show CDR1 as MDHEN and CDR2 as SYDVKM. CDR3 size: 12 residues. CDR3 in amino acids: CASSSWIGELFF. The CDR3 coding sequence is TGTGCCAGCAGTTCATGGATCGGGGAGCTGTTTTTT. The whole variable domain, filled in from reference TRBV28 and TRBJ2-2, reads DVKVTQSSRYLVKRTGEKVFLECVQDMDHENMFWYRQDPGLGLRLIYFSYDVKMKEKGDIPEGYSVSREKKERFSLILESASTNQTSMYLCASSSWIGELFFGEGSRLTVL.

This clonotype showed up just a few times. The chain combines TRBV27 with TRBJ2-7, with TRBD1 as a possible D gene (6 bases). Between the trimmed V and J ends, which lost 4 bases and 5 bases, there was a span of 15 bases. This CDR3 region has 14 residues. Germline loops: CDR1 MNHEY, CDR2 SMNVEV (reference sequence). DNA of the CDR3: TGTGCCAGCAGTTCTCGGACAGCGGTAAACGAGCAGTACTTC. Residues: CASSSRTAVNEQYF.

This clonotype showed up just once. The chain couples TRBV6-5 to TRBJ2-5; the match to TRBD2 covers 9 bases. The CDR3 covers 16 residues. Germline values: CDR1 MNHEY, CDR2 SVGAGI. V shed 5 bases and J 0 bases; nucleotides not matched to a gene: 7. CDR3 sequence reads: CASSTRGGRDQETQYF. The CDR3 DNA sequence: TGTGCCAGCAGTACTAGGGGCGGGAGGGACCAAGAGACCCAGTACTTC.

The chain's CDR3 is CASSLGQGAQPQHF. CDR3 DNA: TGTGCCAGCAGCTTGGGACAGGGGGCGCAGCCCCAGCATTTT. V usage is TRBV7-8 and J usage is TRBJ1-5, with TRBD1 identical over 12 bases. The germline gives CDR1 SGHVS, CDR2 FQNEAQ. Germline trimming cut 3 bases from V and 7 bases from J; bases unmatched to any gene: 1. The CDR3 is 14 residues long.

The table lists this clonotype with many counts. For the CDR3, the DNA is TGTGCCAGCAGTTTAGGCGGTCCTTTGACCCAGTACTTC. Its translation is CASSLGGPLTQYF. V is TRBV28 and J is TRBJ2-5; D is undetermined. Deletions cut 2 bases from V and 7 bases from J, with 11 bases between. The V gene's germline CDR1 is MDHEN and CDR2 SYDVKM. This CDR3 spans 13 amino acids.

This clonotype was detected many times. The V gene is TRBV28, the J gene TRBJ2-7; D perhaps matches TRBD1 (6 bases). Germline values: CDR1 MDHEN, CDR2 SYDVKM. V lost 6 bases and J lost 4, with 13 bases in between. CDR3 size: 13 residues. The CDR3 is CASREVTGYEQYF. Here the CDR3 DNA reads TGTGCCAGCAGGGAGGTCACAGGGTACGAGCAGTACTTC.

Worth noting for this clonotype: Given a much more abundant clone one base away, this may be a read error. The chain couples TRBV20-1 to TRBJ2-1, with a possible D match to TRBD2 (5 bases). The germline V gene encodes CDR1 DFQATT and CDR2 SNEGSKA (reference sequence). V lost 5 bases, J lost 5 bases, and 16 bases lay in between. The CDR3 runs 14 residues. CDR3 coding DNA: TGCAGTGCTTCTCAGGCGGACTCAGACAATGAGCAGTTCTTC. Translating gives CSASQADSDNEQFF.

The CDR3 region is CASSRRYWETQYF. Here the CDR3 DNA reads TGTGCCAGCAGCCGCAGGTACTGGGAGACCCAGTACTTC. The J gene is TRBJ2-5, the V gene TRBV7-2; no clear D. This CDR3 has 13 amino acids. Germline CDR1 is SGHTA and CDR2 is FQGNSA. V was shortened by 5 bases and J by 5 bases, with 12 bases between the two germline ends.

This clonotype was observed a handful of times. The chain combines TRBV20-1 with TRBJ2-5; 11 positions agree with TRBD2. This CDR3 comprises 16 residues. The V segment lost 3 bases and the J segment 5 bases; nucleotides outside the gene matches: 11. Germline assignment: CDR1 DFQATT and CDR2 SNEGSKA (reference sequence). The CDR3 DNA is TGCAGTGCTAGTGGAACTAGCGGGGGCTCTGGGGAGACCCAGTACTTC. Residues: CSASGTSGGSGETQYF.

Of note for this clonotype: A much larger clonotype is one base distant, so this may be a read error. The chain joins TRBV4-2 to TRBJ2-4, with D uncertain. The CDR3 is 11 residues long. From germline, CDR1 is LGHNA and CDR2 YNFKEQ. CDR3 sequence reads: CASSKEYIQYF. CDR3 nucleotide sequence: TGTGCCAGCAGCAAAGAATACATTCAGTACTTC.

This clonotype was counted at least ten times. The V call is TRBV3-1, the J call TRBJ2-5, with 11 bases identical to TRBD2. J lost 4 bases, V lost 8 bases, and 6 bases had no gene match. CDR1 and CDR2 (germline): LGHDT, YNNKEL (reference sequence). The CDR3 length is 14 residues. Here the CDR3 reads CASSLAGGGETQYF. Here the CDR3 DNA reads TGTGCCAGCTCCCTAGCGGGGGGCGGAGAGACCCAGTACTTC.

This clonotype was detected many times. This chain uses TRBV20-1 with TRBJ2-7; TRBD2 agrees at 9 bases. The V gene end was trimmed by 1 base and the J gene end by 5 bases; junction bases not matched to a gene: 6. The CDR3 runs to 14 residues. Germline loops: CDR1 DFQATT, CDR2 SNEGSKA (reference sequence). In DNA, the CDR3 is TGCAGTGCTAGAGGGGCGGGGGGGCGCGACGAGCAGTACTTC. It yields the protein CSARGAGGRDEQYF.

This clonotype came up many times. The chain employs TRBV3-1 and TRBJ1-5, with TRBD1 identical over 10 bases. J gave up 6 bases and V 5 bases, and 4 bases lay outside the gene matches. Germline CDR1 LGHDT, CDR2 YNNKEL (reference sequence). This CDR3 is built from 14 residues. CDR3 sequence (DNA): TGTGCCAGCAGCAACGGACAGGGGGTTCAGCCCCAGCATTTT. The encoded protein is CASSNGQGVQPQHF.

This clonotype was recorded a few times. The V and J genes are TRBV7-2 and TRBJ2-3; the D gene is possibly TRBD2 (6 bases). With 5 bases removed from V and 6 bases from J, the gap between germline ends came to 9 bases. Per the germline V gene, CDR1 is SGHTA and CDR2 is FQGNSA. The CDR3 extends over 12 amino acids. The CDR3 here is CASSPGVDTQYF. CDR3 DNA: TGTGCCAGCAGCCCGGGGGTGGATACGCAGTATTTT.

This clonotype was recorded many times. This sequence joins TRBV29-1 and TRBJ2-1; 8 positions agree with TRBD2. Unmatched junction bases numbered 6, after V lost 6 bases and J lost 8 bases. Germline V lookup: CDR1 SQVTM, CDR2 ANQGSEA. This CDR3 is built from 12 residues. The CDR3 DNA follows: TGCAGCGTGGGGCGGGGGGCGGATGAGCAGTTCTTC. It translates to CSVGRGADEQFF.

This clonotype has at least ten counts. V is TRBV5-1 and J is TRBJ2-5; 14 bases align to TRBD2. Unmatched junction bases numbered 10, after V lost 4 bases and J lost 5 bases. The germline CDR1 and CDR2 sequences are SGHRS and YFSETQ. The CDR3 spans 17 residues. The CDR3 DNA follows: TGCGCCAGCAGCCCTGGACTAGCGGGGGGTACAGGGGAGACCCAGTACTTC. Protein product: CASSPGLAGGTGETQYF.

This clonotype occurred many times. The chain recombines TRBV14 with TRBJ2-3; TRBD2 matches at 8 bases. CDR1 is SGHDN and CDR2 is FVKESK in the germline V gene. V was clipped by 0 bases and J by 3 bases; unmatched bases: 5. The CDR3 sequence is 16 residues long. CDR3 in DNA: TGTGCCAGCAGCCAAGATGCGGCGGGAGGAACAGATACGCAGTATTTT. It is translated as CASSQDAAGGTDTQYF.

This clonotype was seen a handful of times. The V and J genes are TRBV7-2 and TRBJ2-7, with D perhaps given as TRBD1 or TRBD2 (5 bases each). This CDR3 has 13 amino acids. The germline V gene encodes CDR1 SGHTA and CDR2 FQGNSA. V lost 4 bases to trimming and J lost 2 bases, with 9 bases between them. This CDR3 reads CASSWPGPYEQYF. The CDR3 DNA reads as TGTGCCAGCAGCTGGCCGGGGCCCTACGAGCAGTACTTC.